This TCR beta chain comes out of a study of T cells in tuberculosis (dated by TCRdb to 2016 to 2019). For context, the study as a whole: In the study, CD1B tetramers and high-throughput TCR immunosequencing were combined to characterize T cells specific for the mycobacterial lipid antigen glucose monomycolate (GMM). A South African clinical cohort compared IGRA-negative adolescents, IGRA-positive adolescents with latent tuberculosis and adults with active tuberculosis, around ten per group.

Concerning this clone: The target of this receptor is not known. No base-level quality is on record; no much larger clone is a single base apart.

At study entry, a tuberculin skin test and the QuantiFERON-TB GOLD In-Tube IGRA were used to screen adolescents for latent tuberculosis infection. Immunosequencing was performed on unsorted cryopreserved PBMC and covered around 94,000 T cells per clinical donor on average. Eleven high schools in the Worcester region of the Western Cape, South Africa, served as enrollment sites for adolescents aged 12 to 18 years. Ten adolescents infected with M. tuberculosis and around ten uninfected adolescents were chosen and matched for age and sex. For the adolescents, PBMC were isolated by density centrifugation from freshly drawn heparinized blood and then cryopreserved. The immunoSEQ multiplex PCR assay was used to generate TCR libraries, with TCR-beta and/or TCR-alpha/delta assays applied to each sample. The amplified TCR libraries were sequenced using the Illumina high-throughput platform. In the original analysis: Clustering and dimensionality reduction relied on pairwise TCRdist distances among GMM-specific receptors from T cells that were either sorted ex vivo or expanded in vitro. Each clinical repertoire was scored by mean NN-distance, the average TCRdist to the nearest 10% of tetramer-positive reference sequences. GEM TCR motif frequency was computed as the fraction of unique TCRs matching known GEM sequences by V/J usage and CDR3 length. Linear discriminant analysis with leave-one-out cross-validation, implemented in scikit-learn, was used to classify active tuberculosis. Imported from immuneACCESS, the table was reduced by TCRdb to in-frame sequences with V and J called. These copies leave out some clones; in studies compared against another copy, an unresolved V gene accounts for under half, and the cause of the remainder is not known. V and J calls plus clone size are reproduced from that table; the DNA served to infer D and trimming. This sample lists about 29,000 clones; roughly 93% were detected once. In total, the top ten clones hold around 4.7% of the sample.

Looking up the germline V gene (reference sequence) yields CDR1 PRHDT and CDR2 FYEKMQ. From the cysteine through the phenylalanine, the CDR3 covers 14 amino acids. Only the CDR3 part of the read is kept: 42 bases, read in frame from the first base. V sheds 2 bases and J sheds 4 bases, leaving 11 bases between their ends. Broader findings and caveats from the paper: Active tuberculosis TCR-alpha repertoires showed smaller mean NN-distances to GMM-specific TCRs than IGRA-negative controls, suggesting clonal expansion of these TCRs. With the diverse GMM-specific repertoire as input, a classifier achieved roughly 87% accuracy (AUROC 0.7 to 0.95), whereas GEM motif frequencies as input gave 70% accuracy. Clinical samples were selected based on which cryopreserved specimens were available, and the active tuberculosis cases were adults whereas the controls were adolescents. Shorter CDR3-alpha lengths in active tuberculosis patients partly drove the smaller NN-distances, and the TCR-beta difference was not statistically significant.

The chain couples TRBV13 to TRBJ1-2; perhaps TRBD1 is the D gene, with 6 bases matching. The sample comprised PBMCs. The TCR originated in a donor aged 10-35 years with latent tuberculosis or without tuberculosis infection. The DNA sequence is TGTGCCAGCAGCTTAAGAGACAGGCCCTATGGCTACACCTTC. The translation is CASSLRDRPYGYTF.